These 19 T cell receptor beta chains were sequenced from one sample in a study of T cell responses to AZD1222 COVID-19 vaccine. Only in-frame clones appear in the TCRdb table, and some are missing; sequencing was by immunoSEQ multiplex PCR. There are around 150,000 clones in the sample; more than 75% occur only once, and over 3.5% lies in the top ten. Sequences were derived from peripheral blood, sampled on day 0 of AZD1222 vaccination. These receptors were taken from an adult in good health.

The chain carries TRBV5-4 and TRBJ2-7, with D perhaps TRBD1 or TRBD2 (6 bases each). The CDR3 consists of 16 residues. Germline values: CDR1 SGHNT, CDR2 YYREEE (reference sequence). Trimming removed 0 bases from V and 4 bases from J, with 17 bases in between. In nucleotides, the CDR3 is TGTGCCAGCAGCTTGGGTGGGACTCCAGGGGTGTACGAGCAGTACTTC. Its translation is CASSLGGTPGVYEQYF.

This rearrangement joins TRBV19 to TRBJ2-2; D call uncertain. The germline CDR1 and CDR2 sequences are LNHDA and SQIVND (reference sequence). CDR3 length equals 13 residues. V shed 6 bases and J shed 2 bases, with 7 bases lying between them. CDR3 DNA: TGTGCCAGTAGCCAGATTAACACCGGGGAGCTGTTTTTT. Translated: CASSQINTGELFF.

The V and J genes are TRBV7-6 and TRBJ2-1; 9 bases are shared with TRBD2. The junction had 7 bases not matched to a gene; V was cut back by 4 bases and J by 0 bases. This CDR3 spans 17 amino acids. Germline V gene sequence: CDR1 SGHVS, CDR2 FNYEAQ. CDR3 in DNA: TGTGCCAGCAGCTCCTTAGCGGGGGCGTTCTCCTACAATGAGCAGTTCTTC. Translated, it gives CASSSLAGAFSYNEQFF.

This clone was counted a few times. The rearrangement uses TRBV29-1 and TRBJ1-2, with unresolved D. The CDR3 spans 12 residues. CDR1 and CDR2 from the germline V gene are SQVTM and ANQGSEA. V was pared by 3 bases and J by 2 bases, with 7 bases between. The CDR3 loop is CSVEAVNYGYTF. In DNA form, the CDR3 reads TGCAGCGTTGAGGCAGTCAACTATGGCTACACCTTC.

V and J are TRBV6-1 and TRBJ2-4; possibly TRBD2 for D (7 bases). The CDR3 totals 17 residues. Between the trimmed V and J ends, which lost 3 bases and 0 bases, there was a span of 15 bases. Germline values: CDR1 MNHNS, CDR2 SASEGT. Here the CDR3 DNA reads TGTGCCAGCAGTGAGAGGGGAGGGGGTTCAGCCAAAAACATTCAGTACTTC. Encoded protein: CASSERGGGSAKNIQYF.

J is TRBJ2-4 and V is TRBV6-5; D gene ambiguous. There are 15 residues in the CDR3. Germline V gene sequence: CDR1 MNHEY, CDR2 SVGAGI. The ends were cut back, 2 bases at V and 9 bases at J, with 17 bases in the middle. CDR3 loop: CASSYMGNGKRIQYF. The DNA for the CDR3 is TGTGCCAGCAGTTACATGGGTAACGGTAAACGCATTCAGTACTTC.

This clone was seen only once. This rearrangement joins TRBV20-1 to TRBJ1-1, with 12 bases that match TRBD1. The germline V gene encodes CDR1 DFQATT and CDR2 SNEGSKA (reference sequence). This CDR3 comprises 15 residues. J lost 4 bases, V lost 3 bases, and 6 bases had no gene match. Written as DNA, the CDR3 is TGCAGTGCTAGTGGACCGGGACAGGGGGCCACTGAAGCTTTCTTT. Amino acids: CSASGPGQGATEAFF.

The V call is TRBV27, the J call TRBJ1-5, with D possibly being TRBD1 (5 bases). Trimming removed 4 bases from V and 7 bases from J, with 11 bases in between. The CDR3 has 13 amino acids. Looked up from germline, CDR1 is MNHEY and CDR2 is SMNVEV (reference sequence). CDR3 region: CASSSRRGQPQHF. CDR3 sequence (DNA): TGTGCCAGCAGTTCCCGTCGGGGGCAGCCCCAGCATTTT.

This chain links TRBV7-9 with TRBJ1-2, with D hard to call. Germline V lookup: CDR1 SEHNR, CDR2 FQNEAQ (reference sequence). The CDR3 extends over 11 amino acids. Trimming took off 11 bases at V and 0 bases at J, with 7 bases between the two ends. CDR3 sequence (DNA): TGTGCCCCAAATTCTAACTATGGCTACACCTTC. Residues: CAPNSNYGYTF.

This chain uses TRBV30 with TRBJ2-7; either TRBD1 or TRBD2 may supply D (5 bases each). Deletions cut 3 bases from V and 12 bases from J, with 21 bases between. The CDR3 covers 13 residues. CDR1 and CDR2 from the germline V gene are GTSNPN and SVGIG (reference sequence). DNA for the CDR3: TGTGCCTGGAGCCAGCGCGACCAGGGAGTAGGGTACTTC. Amino acids: CAWSQRDQGVGYF.

The table lists this clone with a few counts. V gene TRBV13 combines with J gene TRBJ1-2; D is uncertain. The length of the CDR3 is 16 residues. Germline V gene data show CDR1 as PRHDT and CDR2 as FYEKMQ (reference sequence). V gave up 5 bases and J gave up 0 bases, with 16 bases separating them. The DNA of the CDR3 is TGTGCCAGCAGCGTAGCAGTCCGGGAAGCTAACTATGGCTACACCTTC. It specifies CASSVAVREANYGYTF.

A few counts support this clone. V gene TRBV2 combines with J gene TRBJ1-1; 9 bases line up with TRBD1. This CDR3 contains 14 residues. Germline-derived CDR1 and CDR2 are SNHLY and FYNNEI. V shed 6 bases and J 4 bases; nucleotides not matched to a gene: 6. CDR3 in amino acids: CASRGDRVGTEAFF. DNA of the CDR3: TGTGCCAGCAGGGGGGACAGGGTGGGCACTGAAGCTTTCTTT.

The chain uses TRBV11-2 and TRBJ1-6; D call uncertain. V lost 1 base and J 13 bases, leaving 11 bases between the germline ends. Germline V gives CDR1 SGHAT, CDR2 FQNNGV. CDR3 length: 13 residues. The CDR3: CASSLASRGPLHF. The CDR3 bases are TGTGCCAGCAGCTTAGCGTCTCGGGGTCCCCTCCACTTT.

V and J are TRBV4-1 and TRBJ2-3; possibly TRBD1 or TRBD2 for D (5 bases each). Germline V gene lookup returns CDR1 MGHRA and CDR2 YSYEKL. The CDR3 totals 16 residues. Trimming stripped 0 bases from V and 3 bases from J, with 13 bases between. The DNA for the CDR3 is TGCGCCAGCAGCCAAGACCAGGGAAGGAGGACAGATACGCAGTATTTT. It encodes CASSQDQGRRTDTQYF.

The CDR3 sequence: CASSLAQGAGTEAFF. As DNA, the CDR3 is TGCGCCAGCAGCTTGGCCCAGGGGGCGGGCACTGAAGCTTTCTTT. This rearrangement joins TRBV5-1 to TRBJ1-1; 8 nucleotides agree with TRBD1. Trimming at V came to 0 bases and at J to 4 bases, leaving 5 bases not matched to a gene. The V gene's germline CDR1 is SGHRS and CDR2 YFSETQ. This CDR3 has 15 residues.

The chain joins TRBV12-5 to TRBJ1-5; D unresolved. The CDR3 is made up of 13 amino acids. Germline-derived CDR1 and CDR2 are LGHNT and FRNRAP. V gave up 5 bases and J gave up 5 bases, with 10 bases separating them. The CDR3 spells CASGGTPDQPQHF. CDR3 sequence (DNA): TGTGCTAGTGGTGGAACACCTGATCAGCCCCAGCATTTT.

The chain links TRBV28 to TRBJ1-1, with D tentatively TRBD1 (5 bases). CDR1 is MDHEN and CDR2 is SYDVKM in the germline V gene. V lost 4 bases and J lost 0, with 9 bases in between. The length of the CDR3 is 14 residues. The CDR3 DNA follows: TGTGCCAGCAGTTCGGGACCTATGAACACTGAAGCTTTCTTT. It codes for CASSSGPMNTEAFF. Drawing the rest from reference TRBV28 and TRBJ1-1, the complete variable domain is DVKVTQSSRYLVKRTGEKVFLECVQDMDHENMFWYRQDPGLGLRLIYFSYDVKMKEKGDIPEGYSVSREKKERFSLILESASTNQTSMYLCASSSGPMNTEAFFGQGTRLTVV.

The V call is TRBV7-9, the J call TRBJ2-3; the D gene is possibly TRBD1 (6 bases). This CDR3 has 17 amino acids. The germline CDR1 and CDR2 sequences are SEHNR and FQNEAQ (reference sequence). The V end lost 0 bases, the J end lost 1 base, and 14 bases lay between the germline ends. DNA of the CDR3: TGTGCCAGCAGCTTAGCGTGGGGGCTAGCACGCACAGATACGCAGTATTTT. Residues: CASSLAWGLARTDTQYF.

CDR3 DNA: TGTGCCAGCAGCCCAGGGGGCTGGGAGACCCAGTACTTC. It encodes CASSPGGWETQYF. The chain employs TRBV7-6 and TRBJ2-5, with TRBD1 matching over 8 bases. Trimming at V came to 5 bases and at J to 5 bases, leaving 4 bases not matched to a gene. This CDR3 spans 13 amino acids. Germline V gene lookup returns CDR1 SGHVS and CDR2 FNYEAQ.